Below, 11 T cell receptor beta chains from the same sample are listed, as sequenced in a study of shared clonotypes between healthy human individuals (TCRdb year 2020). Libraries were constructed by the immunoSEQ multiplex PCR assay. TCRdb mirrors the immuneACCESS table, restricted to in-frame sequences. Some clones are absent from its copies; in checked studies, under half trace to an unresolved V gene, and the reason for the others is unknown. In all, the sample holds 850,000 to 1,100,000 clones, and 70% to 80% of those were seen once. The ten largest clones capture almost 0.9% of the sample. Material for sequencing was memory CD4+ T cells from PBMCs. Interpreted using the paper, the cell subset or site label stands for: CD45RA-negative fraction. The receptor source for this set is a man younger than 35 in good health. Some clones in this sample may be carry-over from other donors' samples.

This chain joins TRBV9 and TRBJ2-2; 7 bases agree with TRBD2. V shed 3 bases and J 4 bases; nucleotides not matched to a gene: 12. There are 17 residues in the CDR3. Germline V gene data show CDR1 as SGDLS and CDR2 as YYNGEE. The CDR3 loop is CASSAPSSGGFTGELFF. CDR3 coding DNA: TGTGCCAGCAGCGCCCCATCTAGCGGAGGATTCACCGGGGAGCTGTTTTTT.

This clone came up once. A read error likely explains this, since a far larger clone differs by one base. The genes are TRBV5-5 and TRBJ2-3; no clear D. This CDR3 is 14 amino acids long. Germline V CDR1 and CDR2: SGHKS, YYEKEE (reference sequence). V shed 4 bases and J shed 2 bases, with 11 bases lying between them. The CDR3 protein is CASSPGSATDTQYF. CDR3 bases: TGTGCCAGCAGCCCGGGTTCGGCCACAGATACGCAGTATTTT.

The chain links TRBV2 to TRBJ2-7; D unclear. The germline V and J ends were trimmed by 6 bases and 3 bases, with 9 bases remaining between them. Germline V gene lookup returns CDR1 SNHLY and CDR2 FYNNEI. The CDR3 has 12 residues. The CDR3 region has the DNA TGTGCCAGCAGCGAATGGGACTACGAGCAGTACTTC. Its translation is CASSEWDYEQYF.

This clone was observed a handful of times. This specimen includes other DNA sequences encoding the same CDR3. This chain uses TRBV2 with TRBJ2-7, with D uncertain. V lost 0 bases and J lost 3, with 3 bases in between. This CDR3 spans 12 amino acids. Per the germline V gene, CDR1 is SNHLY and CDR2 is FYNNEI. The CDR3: CASSEASYEQYF. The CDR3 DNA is TGTGCCAGCAGTGAAGCCAGCTACGAGCAGTACTTC.

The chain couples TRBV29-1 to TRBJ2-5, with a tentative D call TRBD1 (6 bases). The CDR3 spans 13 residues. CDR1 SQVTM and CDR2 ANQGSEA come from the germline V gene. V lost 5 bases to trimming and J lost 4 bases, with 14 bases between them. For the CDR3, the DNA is TGCAGCGTTAACAGGGCAGGGCGAGAGACCCAGTACTTC. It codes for CSVNRAGRETQYF.

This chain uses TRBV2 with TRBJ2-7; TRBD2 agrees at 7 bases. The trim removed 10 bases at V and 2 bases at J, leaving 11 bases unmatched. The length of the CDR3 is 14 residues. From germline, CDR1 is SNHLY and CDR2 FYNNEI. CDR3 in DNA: TGTGCCACGAGGTTAGCGGGTGTCACCTACGAGCAGTACTTC. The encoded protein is CATRLAGVTYEQYF.

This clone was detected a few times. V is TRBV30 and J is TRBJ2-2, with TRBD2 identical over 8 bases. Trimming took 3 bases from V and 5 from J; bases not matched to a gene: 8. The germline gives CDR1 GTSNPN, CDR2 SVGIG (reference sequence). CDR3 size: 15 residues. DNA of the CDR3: TGTGCCTGGAGAGCCCCGGGAGGGACTACCGGGGAGCTGTTTTTT. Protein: CAWRAPGGTTGELFF. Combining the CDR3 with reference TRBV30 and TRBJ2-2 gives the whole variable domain SQTIHQWPATLVQPVGSPLSLECTVEGTSNPNLYWYRQAAGRGLQLLFYSVGIGQISSEVPQNLSASRPQDRQFILSSKKLLLSDSGFYLCAWRAPGGTTGELFFGEGSRLTVL.

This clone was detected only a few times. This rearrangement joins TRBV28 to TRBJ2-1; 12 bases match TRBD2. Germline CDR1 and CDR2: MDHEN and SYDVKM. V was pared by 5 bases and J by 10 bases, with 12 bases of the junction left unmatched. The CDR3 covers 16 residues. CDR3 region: CASSLQGLAGPGEQFF. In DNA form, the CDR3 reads TGTGCCAGCAGTCTCCAAGGACTAGCGGGGCCGGGCGAGCAGTTCTTC.

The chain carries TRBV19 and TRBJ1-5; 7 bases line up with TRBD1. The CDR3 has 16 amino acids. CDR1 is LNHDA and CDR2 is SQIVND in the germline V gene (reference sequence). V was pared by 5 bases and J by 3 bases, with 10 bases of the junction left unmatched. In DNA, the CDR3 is TGTGCCAGTAGTCCCCGCGGGGACAGCTACAATCAGCCCCAGCATTTT. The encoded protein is CASSPRGDSYNQPQHF.

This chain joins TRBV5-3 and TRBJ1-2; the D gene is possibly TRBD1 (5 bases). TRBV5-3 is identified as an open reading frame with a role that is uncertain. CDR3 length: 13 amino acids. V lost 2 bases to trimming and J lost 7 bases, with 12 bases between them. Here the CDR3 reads CARSLLGTGGYTF. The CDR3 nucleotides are TGTGCCAGAAGCTTACTCGGGACGGGTGGCTACACCTTC.

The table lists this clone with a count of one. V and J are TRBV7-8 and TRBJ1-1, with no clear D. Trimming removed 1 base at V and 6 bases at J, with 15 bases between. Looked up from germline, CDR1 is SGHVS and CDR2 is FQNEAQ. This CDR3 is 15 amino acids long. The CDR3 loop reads CASSLGRSSWAEAFF. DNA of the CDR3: TGTGCCAGCAGCTTAGGCCGGAGTTCGTGGGCTGAAGCTTTCTTT. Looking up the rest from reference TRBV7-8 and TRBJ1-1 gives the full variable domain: GAGVSQSPRYKVAKRGQDVALRCDPISGHVSLFWYQQALGQGPEFLTYFQNEAQLDKSGLPSDRFFAERPEGSVSTLKIQRTQQEDSAVYLCASSLGRSSWAEAFFGQGTRLTVV.